This T cell receptor (beta chain) is from a study of cytomegalovirus exposure and HLA in healthy donors. Study-level points and caveats: Among TCR beta chains, those listed as cytomegalovirus-associated numbered over 150.

As regards this clone: The antigen remains unidentified.

60 Vbeta and 13 Jbeta primers were used in PCR. The assay was immunoSEQ multiplex PCR, and TCRdb's table has in-frame clones only and misses some. This sample has 250,000 to 350,000 clones, with roughly 89% found just once. V shed 5 bases and J 5 bases; nucleotides not matched to a gene: 5. The CDR3 has 14 residues. From germline, CDR1 is MNHEY and CDR2 SVGAGI. The receptor was isolated from a man aged 35-49 years in good health and CMV-seropositive. This sequence joins TRBV6-5 and TRBJ2-4; TRBD2 matches 8 bases. The sequenced material came from PBMCs. CDR3 bases: TGTGCCAGCAGTAACACTAGCGGAGAAAACATTCAGTACTTC. Its protein is CASSNTSGENIQYF.